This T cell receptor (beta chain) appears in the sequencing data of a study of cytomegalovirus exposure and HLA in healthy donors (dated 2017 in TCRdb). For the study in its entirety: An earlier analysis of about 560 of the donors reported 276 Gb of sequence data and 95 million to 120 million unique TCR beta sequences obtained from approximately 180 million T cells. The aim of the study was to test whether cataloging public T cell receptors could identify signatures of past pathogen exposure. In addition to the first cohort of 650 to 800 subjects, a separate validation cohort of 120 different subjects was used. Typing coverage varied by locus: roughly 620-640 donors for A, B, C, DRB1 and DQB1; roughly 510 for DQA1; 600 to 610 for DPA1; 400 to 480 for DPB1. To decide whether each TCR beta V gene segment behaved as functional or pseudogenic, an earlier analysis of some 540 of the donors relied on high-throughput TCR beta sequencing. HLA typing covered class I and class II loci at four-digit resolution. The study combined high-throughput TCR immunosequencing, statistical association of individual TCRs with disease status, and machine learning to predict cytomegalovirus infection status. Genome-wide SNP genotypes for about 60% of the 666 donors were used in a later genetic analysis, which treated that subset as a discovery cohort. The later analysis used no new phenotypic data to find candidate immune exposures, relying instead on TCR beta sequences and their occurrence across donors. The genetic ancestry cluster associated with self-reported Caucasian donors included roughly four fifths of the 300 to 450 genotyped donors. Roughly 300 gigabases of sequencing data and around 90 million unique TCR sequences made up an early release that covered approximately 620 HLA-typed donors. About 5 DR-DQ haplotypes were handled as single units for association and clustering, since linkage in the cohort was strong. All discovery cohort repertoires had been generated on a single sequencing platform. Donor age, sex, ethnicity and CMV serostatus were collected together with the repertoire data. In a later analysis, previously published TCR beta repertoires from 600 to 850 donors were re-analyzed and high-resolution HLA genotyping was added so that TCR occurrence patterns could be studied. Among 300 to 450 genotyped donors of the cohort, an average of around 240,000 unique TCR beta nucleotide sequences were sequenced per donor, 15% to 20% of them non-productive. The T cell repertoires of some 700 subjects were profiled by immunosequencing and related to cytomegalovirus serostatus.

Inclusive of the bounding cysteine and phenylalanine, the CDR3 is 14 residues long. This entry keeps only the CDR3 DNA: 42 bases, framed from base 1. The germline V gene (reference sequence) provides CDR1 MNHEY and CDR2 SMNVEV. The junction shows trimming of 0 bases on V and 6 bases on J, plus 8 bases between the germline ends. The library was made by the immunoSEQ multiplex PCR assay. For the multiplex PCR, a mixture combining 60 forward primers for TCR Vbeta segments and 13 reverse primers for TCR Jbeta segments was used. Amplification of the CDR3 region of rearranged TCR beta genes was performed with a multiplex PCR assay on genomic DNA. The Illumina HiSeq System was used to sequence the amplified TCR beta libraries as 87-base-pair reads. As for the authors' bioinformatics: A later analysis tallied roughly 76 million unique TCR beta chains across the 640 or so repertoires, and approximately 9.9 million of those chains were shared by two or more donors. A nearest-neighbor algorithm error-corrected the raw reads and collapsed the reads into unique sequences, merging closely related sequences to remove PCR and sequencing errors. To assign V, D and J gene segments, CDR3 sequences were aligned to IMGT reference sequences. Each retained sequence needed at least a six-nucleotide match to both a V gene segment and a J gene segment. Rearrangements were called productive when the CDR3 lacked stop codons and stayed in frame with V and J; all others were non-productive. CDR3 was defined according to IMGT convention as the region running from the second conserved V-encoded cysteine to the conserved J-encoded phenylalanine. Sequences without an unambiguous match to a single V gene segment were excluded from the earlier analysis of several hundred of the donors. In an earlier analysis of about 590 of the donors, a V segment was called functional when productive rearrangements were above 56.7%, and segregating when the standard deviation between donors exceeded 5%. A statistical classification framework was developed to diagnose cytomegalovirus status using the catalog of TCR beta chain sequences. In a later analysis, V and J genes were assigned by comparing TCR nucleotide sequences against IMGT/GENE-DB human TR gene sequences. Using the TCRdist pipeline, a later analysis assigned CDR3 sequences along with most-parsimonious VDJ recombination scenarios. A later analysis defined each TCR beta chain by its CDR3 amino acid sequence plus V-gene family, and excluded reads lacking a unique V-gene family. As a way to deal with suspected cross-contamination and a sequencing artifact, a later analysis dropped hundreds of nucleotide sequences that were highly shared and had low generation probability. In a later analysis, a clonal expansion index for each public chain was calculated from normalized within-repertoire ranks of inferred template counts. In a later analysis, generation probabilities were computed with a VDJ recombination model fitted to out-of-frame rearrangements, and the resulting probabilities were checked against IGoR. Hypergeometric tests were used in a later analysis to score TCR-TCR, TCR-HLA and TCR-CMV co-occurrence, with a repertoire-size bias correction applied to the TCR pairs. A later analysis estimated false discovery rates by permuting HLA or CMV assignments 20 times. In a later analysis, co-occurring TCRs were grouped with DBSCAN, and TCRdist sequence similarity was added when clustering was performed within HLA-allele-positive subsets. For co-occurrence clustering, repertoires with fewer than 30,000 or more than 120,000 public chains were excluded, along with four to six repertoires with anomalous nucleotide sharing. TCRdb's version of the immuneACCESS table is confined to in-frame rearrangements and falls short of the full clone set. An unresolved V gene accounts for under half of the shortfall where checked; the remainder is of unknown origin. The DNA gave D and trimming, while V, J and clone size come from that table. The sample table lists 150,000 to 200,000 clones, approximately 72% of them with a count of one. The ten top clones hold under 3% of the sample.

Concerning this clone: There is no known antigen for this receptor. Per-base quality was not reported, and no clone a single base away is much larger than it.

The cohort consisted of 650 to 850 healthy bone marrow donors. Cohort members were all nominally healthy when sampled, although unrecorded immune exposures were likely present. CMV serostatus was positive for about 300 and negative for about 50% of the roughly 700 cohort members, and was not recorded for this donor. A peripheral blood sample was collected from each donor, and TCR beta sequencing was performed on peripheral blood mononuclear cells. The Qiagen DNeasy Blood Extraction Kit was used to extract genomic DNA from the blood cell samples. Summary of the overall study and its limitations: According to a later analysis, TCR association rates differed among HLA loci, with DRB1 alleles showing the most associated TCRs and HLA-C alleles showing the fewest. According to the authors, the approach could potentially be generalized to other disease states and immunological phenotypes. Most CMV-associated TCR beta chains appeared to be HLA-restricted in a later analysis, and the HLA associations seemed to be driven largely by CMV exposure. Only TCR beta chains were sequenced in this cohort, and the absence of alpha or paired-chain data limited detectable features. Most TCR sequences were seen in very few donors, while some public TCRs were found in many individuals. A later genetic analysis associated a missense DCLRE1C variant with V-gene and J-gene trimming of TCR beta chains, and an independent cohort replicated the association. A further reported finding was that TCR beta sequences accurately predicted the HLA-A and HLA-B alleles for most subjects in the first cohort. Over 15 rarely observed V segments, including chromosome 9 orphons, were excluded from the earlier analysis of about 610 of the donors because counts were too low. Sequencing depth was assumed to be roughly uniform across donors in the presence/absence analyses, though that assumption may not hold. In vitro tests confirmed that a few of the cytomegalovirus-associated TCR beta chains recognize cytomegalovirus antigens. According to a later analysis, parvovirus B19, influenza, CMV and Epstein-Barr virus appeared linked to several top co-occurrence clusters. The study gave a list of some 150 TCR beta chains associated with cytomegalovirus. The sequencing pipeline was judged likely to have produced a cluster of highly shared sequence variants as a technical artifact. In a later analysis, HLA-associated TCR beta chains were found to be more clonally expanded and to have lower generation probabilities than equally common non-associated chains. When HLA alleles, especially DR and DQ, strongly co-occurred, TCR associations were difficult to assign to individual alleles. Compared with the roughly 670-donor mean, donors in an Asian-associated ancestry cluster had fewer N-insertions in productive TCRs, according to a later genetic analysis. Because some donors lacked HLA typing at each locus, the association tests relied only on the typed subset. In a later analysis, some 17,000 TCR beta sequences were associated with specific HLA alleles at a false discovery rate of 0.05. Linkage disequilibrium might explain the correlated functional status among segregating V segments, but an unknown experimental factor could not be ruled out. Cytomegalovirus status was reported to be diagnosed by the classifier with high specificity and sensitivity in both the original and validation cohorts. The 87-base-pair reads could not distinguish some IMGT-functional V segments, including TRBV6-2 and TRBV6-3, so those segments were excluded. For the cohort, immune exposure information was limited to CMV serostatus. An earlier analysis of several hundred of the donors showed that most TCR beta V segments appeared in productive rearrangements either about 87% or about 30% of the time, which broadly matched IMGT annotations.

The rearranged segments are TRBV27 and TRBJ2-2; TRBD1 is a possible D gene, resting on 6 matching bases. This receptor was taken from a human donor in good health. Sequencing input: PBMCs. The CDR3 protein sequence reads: CASSLSTGSGELFF. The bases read TGTGCCAGCAGTTTATCGACAGGATCCGGGGAGCTGTTTTTT.